These 14 T cell receptor beta chains originate from one sample sequenced in a study of blood T cell repertoires in COVID-19. Sequenced by immunoSEQ multiplex PCR; TCRdb stores in-frame clones only, minus some. The repertoire has more than 150,000 clones, roughly 80% of them found once; the top ten carry approximately 14%. Material for sequencing was PBMCs or T cells enriched from blood (not recorded which). These receptors were collected from a man aged 55 to 70 who had been exposed to COVID-19.

The rearrangement uses TRBV9 and TRBJ1-1, with 9 nucleotides matching TRBD1. CDR1 and CDR2 (germline): SGDLS, YYNGEE. Unmatched junction bases numbered 9, after V lost 4 bases and J lost 8 bases. The CDR3 extends over 14 amino acids. The chain's CDR3 is CASSQPQGAGEAFF. DNA for the CDR3: TGTGCCAGCAGCCAACCACAGGGGGCCGGGGAAGCTTTCTTT. Drawing the rest from reference TRBV9 and TRBJ1-1, the complete variable domain is DSGVTQTPKHLITATGQRVTLRCSPRSGDLSVYWYQQSLDQGLQFLIQYYNGEERAKGNILERFSAQQFPDLHSELNLSSLELGDSALYFCASSQPQGAGEAFFGQGTRLTVV.

The chain recombines TRBV11-2 with TRBJ2-7; 9 positions agree with TRBD1. Germline-derived CDR1 and CDR2 are SGHAT and FQNNGV. CDR3 size: 15 residues. The V and J ends lost 2 bases and 5 bases, in that order; junction bases with no gene match: 7. The CDR3 sequence: CASSLPVQGANEQYF. CDR3 nucleotides: TGTGCCAGCAGCTTACCAGTACAGGGGGCAAACGAGCAGTACTTC.

V usage is TRBV7-9 and J usage is TRBJ2-5; perhaps TRBD2 as D (7 bases). V lost 5 bases and J lost 5, with 15 bases in between. CDR1 and CDR2 from the germline V gene are SEHNR and FQNEAQ (reference sequence). The CDR3 covers 14 residues. The CDR3 sequence is CASSPGGLGETQYF. CDR3 bases: TGTGCCAGCAGCCCGGGGGGCCTCGGGGAGACCCAGTACTTC.

V gene TRBV7-8 combines with J gene TRBJ1-2; D remains ambiguous. CDR1 is SGHVS and CDR2 is FQNEAQ in the germline V gene. The CDR3 spans 14 residues. Deletions cut 1 base from V and 4 bases from J, with 10 bases between. The CDR3 DNA reads TGTGCCAGCAGCTTAGGTCTCCAGGTCTATGGCTACACCTTC. The encoded protein is CASSLGLQVYGYTF. The full variable domain, its missing parts supplied by reference TRBV7-8 and TRBJ1-2, is GAGVSQSPRYKVAKRGQDVALRCDPISGHVSLFWYQQALGQGPEFLTYFQNEAQLDKSGLPSDRFFAERPEGSVSTLKIQRTQQEDSAVYLCASSLGLQVYGYTFGSGTRLTVV.

The chain is built from TRBV5-1 and TRBJ2-3, with 11 bases fitting TRBD2. This CDR3 has 18 residues. J was trimmed by 1 base and V by 7 bases; bases with no gene match: 14. Looked up from germline, CDR1 is SGHRS and CDR2 is YFSETQ. In nucleotides, the CDR3 is TGCGCCAGCGCACCGGGACTAGCGGATTCGTTCGGCACAGATACGCAGTATTTT. This gives the protein CASAPGLADSFGTDTQYF.

V gene TRBV27 combines with J gene TRBJ1-1; 12 bases are shared with TRBD1. The CDR3 has 18 amino acids. Losses at the gene ends were 2 bases for V and 0 bases for J; bases not matched to a gene: 7. Looked up from germline, CDR1 is MNHEY and CDR2 is SMNVEV (reference sequence). CDR3 coding DNA: TGTGCCAGCAGTTTAGCCCGGGACAGGGGGCCAATGAACACTGAAGCTTTCTTT. Amino acid sequence: CASSLARDRGPMNTEAFF.

The CDR3 loop is CATGTGGSLREPQHF. The CDR3 DNA sequence: TGTGCCACCGGGACAGGGGGATCTCTGAGGGAGCCCCAGCATTTT. The rearrangement joins TRBV5-4 to TRBJ1-5; TRBD1 matches 11 bases. With V trimmed by 9 bases and J by 8 bases, 13 bases remained unmatched. Germline lookup yields CDR1 SGHNT and CDR2 YYREEE (reference sequence). The CDR3 spans 15 residues.

This clone was observed a few times. The chain uses TRBV7-8 and TRBJ2-7, with D tentatively TRBD1 (5 bases). This CDR3 spans 14 amino acids. The V gene's germline CDR1 is SGHVS and CDR2 FQNEAQ. V was pared by 0 bases and J by 5 bases, with 11 bases between. In DNA form, the CDR3 reads TGTGCCAGCAGCTTAGCGCCTTTCAGGGACGAGCAGTACTTC. Translation gives CASSLAPFRDEQYF.

The chain links TRBV14 to TRBJ2-7; TRBD2 matches at 8 bases. The V and J ends lost 1 base and 1 base, in that order; junction bases with no gene match: 12. The V gene's germline CDR1 is SGHDN and CDR2 FVKESK. The CDR3 contains 18 residues. The CDR3 nucleotides read TGTGCCAGCAGCCAAGCACCCCCAGGGACTAGGGCGTCCTACGAGCAGTACTTC. Its translation: CASSQAPPGTRASYEQYF.

The chain employs TRBV5-1 and TRBJ1-2; possibly TRBD1 for D (6 bases). There are 14 residues in the CDR3. CDR1 and CDR2 from the germline V gene are SGHRS and YFSETQ. With 4 bases removed from V and 6 bases from J, the gap between germline ends came to 16 bases. The CDR3 spells CASSRTEGVHGYTF. Here the CDR3 DNA reads TGCGCCAGCAGCCGAACAGAGGGGGTCCATGGCTACACCTTC.

In its sample, this clone was seen many times. The V gene is TRBV6-6, the J gene TRBJ1-4, with 7 bases lining up with TRBD1. Germline loops: CDR1 MNHNY, CDR2 SVGAGI (reference sequence). V was pared by 5 bases and J by 1 base, with 10 bases of the junction left unmatched. This CDR3 spans 17 amino acids. The CDR3 spells CASSPIQGKKTNEKLFF. Written as DNA, the CDR3 is TGTGCCAGCAGTCCGATACAGGGGAAGAAAACTAATGAAAAACTGTTTTTT.

The chain has TRBV2 and TRBJ1-5, with D maybe TRBD1 (6 bases). Germline V gene lookup returns CDR1 SNHLY and CDR2 FYNNEI. The V gene lost 3 bases and the J gene lost 3 bases, with 12 bases spanning the gap. This CDR3 spans 15 amino acids. CDR3 in DNA: TGTGCCAGCAGTGACCTTACAGGGAACAATCAGCCCCAGCATTTT. Translating it yields CASSDLTGNNQPQHF.

This clone has just one count. V is TRBV29-1 and J is TRBJ2-1; 7 bases match TRBD2. The CDR3 spans 15 residues. V gave up 4 bases and J gave up 2 bases; unmatched junction bases: 8. Germline CDR1 SQVTM, CDR2 ANQGSEA. The CDR3 nucleotides are TGCAGCGTTGCCGTCGGGAGGATCACCTACAATGAGCAGTTCTTC. Translation: CSVAVGRITYNEQFF.

The chain employs TRBV2 and TRBJ2-1; maybe TRBD2 (5 bases). The CDR3 length is 15 residues. The germline CDR1 and CDR2 sequences are SNHLY and FYNNEI. V was pared by 5 bases and J by 5 bases, with 16 bases between. The CDR3 nucleotides read TGTGCCAGCAGTTGGAGGACCCTGTCCCACAATGAGCAGTTCTTC. It specifies CASSWRTLSHNEQFF.